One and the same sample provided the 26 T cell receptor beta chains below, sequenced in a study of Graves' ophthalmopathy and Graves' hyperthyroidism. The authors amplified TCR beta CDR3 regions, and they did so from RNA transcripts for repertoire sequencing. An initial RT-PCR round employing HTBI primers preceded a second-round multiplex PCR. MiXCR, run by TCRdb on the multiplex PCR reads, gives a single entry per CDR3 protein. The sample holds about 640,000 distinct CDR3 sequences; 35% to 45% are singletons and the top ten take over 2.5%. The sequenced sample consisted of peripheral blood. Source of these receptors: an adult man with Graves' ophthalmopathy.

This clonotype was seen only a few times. The CDR3 region has the DNA TGTGCCAGCAGCTTGAGGACTAGCGCTACCGGGGAGCTGTTTTTT. Protein: CASSLRTSATGELFF. The chain employs TRBV7-2 and TRBJ2-2; TRBD2 matches at 9 bases. V lost 3 bases, J lost 5 bases, and 4 bases stayed unmatched. CDR1 is SGHTA and CDR2 is FQGNSA in the germline V gene. The length of the CDR3 is 15 residues.

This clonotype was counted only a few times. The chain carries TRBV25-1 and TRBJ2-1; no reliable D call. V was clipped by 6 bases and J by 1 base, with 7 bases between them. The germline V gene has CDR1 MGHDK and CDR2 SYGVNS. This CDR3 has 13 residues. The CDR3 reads CASRPLSYNEQFF. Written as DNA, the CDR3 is TGTGCCAGCAGACCCCTTTCCTACAATGAGCAGTTCTTC.

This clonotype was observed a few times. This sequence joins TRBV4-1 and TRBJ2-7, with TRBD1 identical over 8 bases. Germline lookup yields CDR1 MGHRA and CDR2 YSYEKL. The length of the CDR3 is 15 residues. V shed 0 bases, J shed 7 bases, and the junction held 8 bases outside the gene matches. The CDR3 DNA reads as TGCGCCAGCAGCCAAGATGGTGCAGGGGGCGTGGAGCAGTACTTC. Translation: CASSQDGAGGVEQYF.

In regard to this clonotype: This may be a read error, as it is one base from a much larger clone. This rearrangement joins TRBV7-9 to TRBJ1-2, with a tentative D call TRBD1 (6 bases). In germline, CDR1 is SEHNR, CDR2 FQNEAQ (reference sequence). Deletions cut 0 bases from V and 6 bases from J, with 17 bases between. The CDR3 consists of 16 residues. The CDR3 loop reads CASSLAWGAEVHGYTF. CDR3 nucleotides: TGTGCCAGCAGCTTAGCATGGGGGGCGGAGGTCCATGGCTACACCTTC.

The CDR3 DNA follows: TGTGCCAGCGTTGATCGGGTTACCTATGGCTACACCTTC. Translating it yields CASVDRVTYGYTF. The chain recombines TRBV25-1 with TRBJ1-2; D unclear. Germline V gene sequence: CDR1 MGHDK, CDR2 SYGVNS. This CDR3 comprises 13 residues. Trimming pared 8 bases from V and 4 bases from J, leaving 14 bases between.

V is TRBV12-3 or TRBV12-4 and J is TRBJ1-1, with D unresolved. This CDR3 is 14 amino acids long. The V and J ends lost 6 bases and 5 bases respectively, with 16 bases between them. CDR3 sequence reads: CASSSDGPGTEAFF. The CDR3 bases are TGTGCCAGCAGCTCTGACGGCCCGGGGACTGAAGCTTTCTTT.

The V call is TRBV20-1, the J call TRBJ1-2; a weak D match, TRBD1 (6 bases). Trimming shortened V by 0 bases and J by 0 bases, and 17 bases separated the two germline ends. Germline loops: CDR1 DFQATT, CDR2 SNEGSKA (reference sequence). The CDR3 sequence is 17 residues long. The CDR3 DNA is TGCAGTGCTAGAGACACAGGGATAGATAGGACTAACTATGGCTACACCTTC. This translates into CSARDTGIDRTNYGYTF.

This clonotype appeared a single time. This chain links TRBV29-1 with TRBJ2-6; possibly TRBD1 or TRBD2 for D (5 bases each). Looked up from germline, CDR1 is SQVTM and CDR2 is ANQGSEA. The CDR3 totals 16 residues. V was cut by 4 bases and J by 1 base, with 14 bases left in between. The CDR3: CSVGGTIQSGANVLTF. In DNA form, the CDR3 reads TGCAGCGTTGGAGGGACGATCCAATCTGGGGCCAACGTCCTGACTTTC.

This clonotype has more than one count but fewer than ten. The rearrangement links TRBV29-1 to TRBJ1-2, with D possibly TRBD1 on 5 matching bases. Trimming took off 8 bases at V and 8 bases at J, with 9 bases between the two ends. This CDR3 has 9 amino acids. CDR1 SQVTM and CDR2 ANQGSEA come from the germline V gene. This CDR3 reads CSIRTGYTF. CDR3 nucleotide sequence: TGCAGCATTAGGACAGGCTACACCTTC.

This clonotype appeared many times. In DNA form, the CDR3 reads TGTGCCACCAGCACTCCCGAGGGGGGATCTGGGGCCAACGTCCTGACTTTC. Encoded protein: CATSTPEGGSGANVLTF. The gene calls are TRBV15 and TRBJ2-6, with D perhaps matching TRBD1 or TRBD2 (6 bases each). The length of the CDR3 is 17 residues. V shed 4 bases and J shed 1 base, with 14 bases lying between them. CDR1 LNHNV and CDR2 YYDKDF come from the germline V gene (reference sequence).

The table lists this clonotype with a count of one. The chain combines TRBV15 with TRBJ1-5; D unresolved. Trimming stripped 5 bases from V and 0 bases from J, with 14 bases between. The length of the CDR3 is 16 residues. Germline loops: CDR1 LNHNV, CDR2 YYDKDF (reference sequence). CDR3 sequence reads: CATSSPLDDSNQPQHF. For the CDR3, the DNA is TGTGCCACCAGCTCCCCGCTTGACGATAGCAATCAGCCCCAGCATTTT.

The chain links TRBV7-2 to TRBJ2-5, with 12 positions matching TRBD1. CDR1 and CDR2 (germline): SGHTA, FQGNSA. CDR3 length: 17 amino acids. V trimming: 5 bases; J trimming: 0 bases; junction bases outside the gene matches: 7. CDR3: CASSRGQGARYQETQYF. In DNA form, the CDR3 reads TGTGCCAGCAGCCGGGGACAGGGGGCTAGGTACCAAGAGACCCAGTACTTC. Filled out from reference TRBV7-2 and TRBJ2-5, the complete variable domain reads GAGVSQSPSNKVTEKGKDVELRCDPISGHTALYWYRQSLGQGLEFLIYFQGNSAPDKSGLPSDRFSAERTGGSVSTLTIQRTQQEDSAVYLCASSRGQGARYQETQYFGPGTRLLVL.

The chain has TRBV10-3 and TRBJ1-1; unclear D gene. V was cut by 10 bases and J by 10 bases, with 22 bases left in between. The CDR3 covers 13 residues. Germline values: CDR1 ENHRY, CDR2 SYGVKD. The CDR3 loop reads CASRITLVPGAFF. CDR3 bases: TGTGCCAGCAGGATTACTTTGGTCCCTGGAGCTTTCTTT.

The CDR3 sequence is CARSTGGGETQYF. CDR3 sequence (DNA): TGTGCCAGGTCAACAGGGGGTGGAGAGACCCAGTACTTC. The chain links TRBV19 to TRBJ2-5, with 8 nucleotides matching TRBD1. From germline, CDR1 is LNHDA and CDR2 SQIVND (reference sequence). The CDR3 extends over 13 amino acids. J was trimmed by 4 bases and V by 9 bases; bases with no gene match: 7.

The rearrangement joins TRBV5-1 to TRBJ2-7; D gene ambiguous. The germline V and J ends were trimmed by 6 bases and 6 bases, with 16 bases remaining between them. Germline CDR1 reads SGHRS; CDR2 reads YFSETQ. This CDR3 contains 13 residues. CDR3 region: CASNRPNSPEQYF. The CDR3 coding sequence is TGCGCCAGCAACCGGCCCAACTCCCCCGAGCAGTACTTC.

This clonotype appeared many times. This CDR3 is CASSLPRLAETQYF. The DNA of the CDR3 is TGTGCCAGCAGCTTGCCACGACTAGCGGAGACCCAGTACTTC. The chain links TRBV7-2 to TRBJ2-5; 8 bases line up with TRBD2. The germline gives CDR1 SGHTA, CDR2 FQGNSA. This CDR3 contains 14 residues. Trimming removed 3 bases from V and 5 bases from J; junction bases left unmatched: 5.

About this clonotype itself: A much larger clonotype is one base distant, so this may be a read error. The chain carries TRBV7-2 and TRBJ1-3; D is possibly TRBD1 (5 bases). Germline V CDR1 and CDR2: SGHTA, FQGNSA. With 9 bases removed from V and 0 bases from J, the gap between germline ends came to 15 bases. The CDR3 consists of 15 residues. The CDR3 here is CASGDLLPSGNTIYF. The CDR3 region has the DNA TGTGCCAGTGGGGACTTGCTACCCTCTGGAAACACCATATATTTT. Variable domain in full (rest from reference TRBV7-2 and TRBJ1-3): GAGVSQSPSNKVTEKGKDVELRCDPISGHTALYWYRQSLGQGLEFLIYFQGNSAPDKSGLPSDRFSAERTGGSVSTLTIQRTQQEDSAVYLCASGDLLPSGNTIYFGEGSWLTVV.

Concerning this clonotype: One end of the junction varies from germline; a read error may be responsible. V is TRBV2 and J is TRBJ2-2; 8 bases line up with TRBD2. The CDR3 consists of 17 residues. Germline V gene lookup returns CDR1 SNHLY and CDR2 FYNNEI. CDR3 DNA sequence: TGCGCCAGCAGCCAAGAAGCGGGGGCAGAGAACACCGGGGAGCTGTTTTTT. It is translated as CASSQEAGAENTGELFF.

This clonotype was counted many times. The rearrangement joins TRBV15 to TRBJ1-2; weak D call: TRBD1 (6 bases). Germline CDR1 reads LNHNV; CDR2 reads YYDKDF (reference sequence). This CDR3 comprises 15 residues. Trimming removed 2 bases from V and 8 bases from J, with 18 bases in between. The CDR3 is CATSRTGTSILGYTF. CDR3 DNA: TGTGCCACCAGCAGAACCGGGACAAGTATTTTGGGCTACACCTTC.

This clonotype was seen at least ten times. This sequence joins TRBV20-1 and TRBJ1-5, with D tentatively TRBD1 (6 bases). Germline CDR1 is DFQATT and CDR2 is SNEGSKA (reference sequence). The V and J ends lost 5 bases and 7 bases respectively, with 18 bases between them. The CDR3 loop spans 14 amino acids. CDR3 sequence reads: CSAREGGLGQPQHF. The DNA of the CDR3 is TGCAGTGCTCGGGAGGGGGGGCTCGGGCAGCCCCAGCATTTT.

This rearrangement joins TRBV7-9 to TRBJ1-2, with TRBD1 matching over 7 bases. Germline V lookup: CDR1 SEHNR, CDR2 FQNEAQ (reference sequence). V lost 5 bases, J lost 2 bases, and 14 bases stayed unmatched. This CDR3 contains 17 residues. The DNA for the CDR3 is TGTGCCAGCAGCCCGCCCGTCCGGGACAGCGTGAACTATGGCTACACCTTC. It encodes CASSPPVRDSVNYGYTF.

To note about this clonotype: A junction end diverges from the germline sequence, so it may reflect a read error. As DNA, the CDR3 is TGTGCCAGCAGCTTCAGCAACACTGCAGCTTTCTTT. Translated, it gives CASSFSNTAAFF. The rearrangement links TRBV7-9 to TRBJ1-1; no definite D call. Germline V CDR1 and CDR2: SEHNR, FQNEAQ (reference sequence). The CDR3 sequence is 12 residues long.

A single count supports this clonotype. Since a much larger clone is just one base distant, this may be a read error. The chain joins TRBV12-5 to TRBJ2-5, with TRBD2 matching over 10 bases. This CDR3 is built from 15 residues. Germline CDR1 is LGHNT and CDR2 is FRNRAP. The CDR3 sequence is CASRLRAGGLETQYF. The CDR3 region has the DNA TGTGCCAGCAGACTTCGAGCGGGAGGGTTGGAGACCCAGTACTTC.

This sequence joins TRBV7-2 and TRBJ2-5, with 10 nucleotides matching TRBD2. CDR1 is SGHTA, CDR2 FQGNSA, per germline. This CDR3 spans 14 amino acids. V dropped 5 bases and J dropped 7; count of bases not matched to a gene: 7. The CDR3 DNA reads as TGTGCCAGCAGCCAGGGGGCTAGCGGGGGGACCCAGTACTTC. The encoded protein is CASSQGASGGTQYF.

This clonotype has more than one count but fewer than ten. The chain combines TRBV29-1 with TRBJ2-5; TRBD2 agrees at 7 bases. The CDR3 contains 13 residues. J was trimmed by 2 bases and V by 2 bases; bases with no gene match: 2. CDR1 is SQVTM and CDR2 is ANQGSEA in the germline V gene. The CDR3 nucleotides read TGCAGCGTTGAAAGGGGAGGGCAAGAGACCCAGTACTTC. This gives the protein CSVERGGQETQYF.

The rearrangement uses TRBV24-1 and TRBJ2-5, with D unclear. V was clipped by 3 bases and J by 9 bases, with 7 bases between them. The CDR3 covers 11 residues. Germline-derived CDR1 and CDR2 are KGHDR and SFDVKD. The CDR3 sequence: CATSDRQAQYF. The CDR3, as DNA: TGTGCCACCAGTGATCGGCAGGCCCAGTACTTC.